These T cell receptor beta chains were read from a single sample in a study of blood T cell repertoires in COVID-19. Profiled with immunoSEQ multiplex PCR; TCRdb holds only in-frame clones, not every one. The sample lists about 78,000 clones, about 88% occurring once. Sequencing input: peripheral blood. These receptors were collected from a man in his sixties or seventies with active or convalescent COVID-19. Each CDR3 is given with its conserved first and last residue. The D gene is left open where the match is weak. Size tells how often a clone was seen (once, few, many) or the class of an expanded clone, and some rows leave it out.

V gene	D gene	clone size	J gene	CDR3 DNA	CDR3 protein
TRBV6-5	TRBD1	NA	TRBJ2-7	TGTGCCAGCAGAGGGGACAGACGAGAGCAGTACTTC	CASRGDRREQYF
TRBV30	TRBD1	NA	TRBJ2-7	TGTGCCTGGAGGCGGGACAGGGGCTACGAGCAGTACTTC	CAWRRDRGYEQYF
TRBV5-1	TRBD2	NA	TRBJ2-1	TGCGCCAGCAGCCGGGGACTAGCGGGAGCGCTTGAGCAGTTCTTC	CASSRGLAGALEQFF
TRBV2	TRBD2	NA	TRBJ2-1	TGTGCCAGCAGCTCTCGACTAGCGGGGGGGCCCAATGAGCAGTTCTTC	CASSSRLAGGPNEQFF
TRBV7-8	TRBD2	NA	TRBJ2-1	TGTGCCAGCAGCTTAGCTCGCGGACTAGCAGTCGATGAGCAGTTCTTC	CASSLARGLAVDEQFF
TRBV27	NA	NA	TRBJ2-2	TGTGCCAGCAGTCCCCGCACAGGCATCTCGAACACCGGGGAGCTGTTTTTT	CASSPRTGISNTGELFF
TRBV2	NA	NA	TRBJ1-2	TGTGCCAGCAGAGAGGTGGGGGGATCTAACTATGGCTACACCTTC	CASREVGGSNYGYTF
TRBV7-2	TRBD2	NA	TRBJ2-1	TGTGCCAGCAGCTTACGGCGGGGGTTTTATGAGCAGTTCTTC	CASSLRRGFYEQFF
TRBV29-1	NA	NA	TRBJ1-2	TGCAGCGCTAGTTATAGTGGGGGGAACTATGGCTACACCTTC	CSASYSGGNYGYTF
TRBV2	NA	NA	TRBJ2-1	TGTGCCAGCAACCCCAGCGCCAATGAGCAGTTCTTC	CASNPSANEQFF
TRBV9	NA	NA	TRBJ1-1	TGTGCCAGCAGCGTTGGGACAACCCTGGGGGACACTGAAGCTTTCTTT	CASSVGTTLGDTEAFF
TRBV15	NA	NA	TRBJ2-1	TGTGCCACCAGCAGAGATTGGAAAAAGGGAGATGAGCAGTTCTTC	CATSRDWKKGDEQFF
TRBV10-2	TRBD2	few	TRBJ2-5	TGCGCCAGCAGTGATTTTGGATCCAGCGGGAGGCTCGGGGAGACCCAGTACTTC	CASSDFGSSGRLGETQYF
TRBV6-5	NA	NA	TRBJ1-2	TGTGCCAGCAGGGGCCAGGGGAGGGATGGCTACACCTTC	CASRGQGRDGYTF
TRBV24-1	TRBD2	NA	TRBJ2-2	TGTGCCACCAGCTTGACTAGCGGGAGTGGCACCGGGGAGCTGTTTTTT	CATSLTSGSGTGELFF
TRBV29-1	NA	NA	TRBJ2-5	TGCAGCGTTGAATCGGGAACCCAAGAGACCCAGTACTTC	CSVESGTQETQYF
TRBV28	NA	NA	TRBJ2-1	TGTGCCAGCAGCCTCCGGGGAGGCTACAATGAGCAGTTCTTC	CASSLRGGYNEQFF
TRBV28	NA	NA	TRBJ1-2	TGTGCCAGCAGTGGAACAGGGAAATACTATGGCTACACCTTC	CASSGTGKYYGYTF
TRBV30	NA	NA	TRBJ2-6	TGTGCCTGGAGTGGAGGGGGTTCGGGGGCCAACGTCCTGACTTTC	CAWSGGGSGANVLTF
TRBV7-3	NA	NA	TRBJ2-4	TGTGCCAGCAGCGACGGGAGCCGGAACATTCAGTACTTC	CASSDGSRNIQYF
TRBV3-1/TRBV3-2	TRBD1	NA	TRBJ2-5	TGTGCCAGCAGCAACTCGGGACAGGGGGCTATTAAGACCCAGTACTTC	CASSNSGQGAIKTQYF
TRBV19	NA	NA	TRBJ2-6	TGTGCCAGTAGTATAGTACAGGATGGCGGGGCCAACGTCCTGACTTTC	CASSIVQDGGANVLTF
TRBV12-3/TRBV12-4	NA	NA	TRBJ1-5	TGTGCCAGCAGTTTATCAGGGGATCAGCCCCAGCATTTT	CASSLSGDQPQHF
TRBV2	TRBD2	NA	TRBJ2-5	TGTGCCAGCACTAGCGGGAGGGCGGAAGAGACCCAGTACTTC	CASTSGRAEETQYF
TRBV12-5	NA	NA	TRBJ1-5	TGTGCTAGTGGATACAATCAACCCCAGCATTTT	CASGYNQPQHF
TRBV12-3/TRBV12-4	TRBD1	NA	TRBJ1-3	TGTGCCAGCAGCGGGACAGGGGGCAACACCATATATTTT	CASSGTGGNTIYF
TRBV19	TRBD1	NA	TRBJ2-1	TGTGCCAGTAGTAACCCGGACAGGGTTTTTTACAATGAGCAGTTCTTC	CASSNPDRVFYNEQFF
TRBV2	NA	NA	TRBJ2-5	TGTGCCAGCAGTGAATGGACAGTCCAAGAGACCCAGTACTTC	CASSEWTVQETQYF
TRBV2	NA	NA	TRBJ1-2	TGTGCCACCACGATCCAGAGGGCGTATGGCTACACCTTC	CATTIQRAYGYTF
TRBV5-4	NA	NA	TRBJ1-3	TGTGCCAGCAGCTTGATCGGTGGAAACACCATATATTTT	CASSLIGGNTIYF
TRBV18	NA	few	TRBJ2-7	TGTGCCAGCTCACCAAAGCAATCCTACGAGCAGTACTTC	CASSPKQSYEQYF
TRBV4-1	TRBD1	NA	TRBJ1-2	TGCGCCAGCAGCCAAGATCCCGGACAGGGGAGAGGCTACACCTTC	CASSQDPGQGRGYTF
TRBV7-7	NA	NA	TRBJ2-2	TGTGCCAGCAGCTTAGATCCAGGGAACACCGGGGAGCTGTTTTTT	CASSLDPGNTGELFF
TRBV20-1	TRBD2	NA	TRBJ2-7	TGCAGTGCTAGTCCCCCGGGAGGGCCGCGGGAGCAGTACTTC	CSASPPGGPREQYF
TRBV7-2	NA	NA	TRBJ1-1	TGTGCCAGCAGCTCCCAGGACACACGGAACACTGAAGCTTTCTTT	CASSSQDTRNTEAFF
TRBV5-1	NA	NA	TRBJ1-1	TGCGCCAGCAGCTCGCTAGGTCTCCAGGCTTTCTTT	CASSSLGLQAFF
TRBV30	TRBD2	few	TRBJ2-3	TGTGCCTGGAAATGGACTAGCGGCACAGATACGCAGTATTTT	CAWKWTSGTDTQYF
TRBV4-2	NA	NA	TRBJ1-2	TGTGCCAGCAGCCAGAAAATTCCCGGGAATGGCTACACCTTC	CASSQKIPGNGYTF
TRBV11-1	NA	NA	TRBJ2-2	TGTGCCAGCAGCTTAGGGGCTCGCTTCACCGGGGAGCTGTTTTTT	CASSLGARFTGELFF
TRBV18	TRBD1	NA	TRBJ2-2	TGTGCCAGCTCACCCACAGTAGTCGGACAGGGGGCATCGTGGCCGGGGGAGCTGTTTTTT	CASSPTVVGQGASWPGELFF
TRBV4-2	TRBD2	NA	TRBJ2-1	TGTGCCAGCAGCCAAGATCCCGGGACTAGCGGGAAATCCTACAATGAGCAGTTCTTC	CASSQDPGTSGKSYNEQFF
TRBV9	TRBD2	NA	TRBJ2-2	TGTGCCAGCAGCCCCTGGACTAGCGGGGGGATCGGGGAGCTGTTTTTT	CASSPWTSGGIGELFF
TRBV5-1	NA	once	TRBJ2-3	TGCGCCAGCAGCCCGGGGGGCGGCACAGATACGCAGTATTTT	CASSPGGGTDTQYF
TRBV30	TRBD2	once	TRBJ2-3	TGTGCCTGGACTAGCGGGGGGGCGGCAGATACGCAGTATTTT	CAWTSGGAADTQYF
TRBV6-5	TRBD1	NA	TRBJ1-4	TGTGCCAGCATGGACAGGGTTGTAACTAATGAAAAACTGTTTTTT	CASMDRVVTNEKLFF
TRBV18	TRBD2	NA	TRBJ2-1	TGTGCCAGCTCGCGGACTAGCGTAAATGAGCAGTTCTTC	CASSRTSVNEQFF
TRBV12-3/TRBV12-4	NA	NA	TRBJ1-6	TGTGCCAGCACTCAGGGTGCGCCCCTCCACTTT	CASTQGAPLHF
TRBV15	NA	NA	TRBJ1-4	TGTGCCACCAGCAGAGCGGCGGGTGCCAATGAAAAACTGTTTTTT	CATSRAAGANEKLFF
TRBV6-5	TRBD1	NA	TRBJ1-6	TGTGCCAGCAGGTCACAGGGGGCTGATAATTCACCCCTCCACTTT	CASRSQGADNSPLHF
TRBV5-1	TRBD2	NA	TRBJ2-3	TGCGCCAGCAGCTTGGCGACTAGCGGCCTGCAGGGTACGCAGTATTTT	CASSLATSGLQGTQYF
TRBV2	TRBD1	NA	TRBJ1-2	TGTGCCAGCTCGGGGGACAGTTCTAACTATGGCTACACCTTC	CASSGDSSNYGYTF
TRBV11-3	TRBD2	NA	TRBJ2-2	TGTGCCAGCAGCTTAGTCGCGGGAGTGGGTCGTACCGGGGAGCTGTTTTTT	CASSLVAGVGRTGELFF
TRBV21-1	NA	NA	TRBJ1-5	TGTGCCAGCAGCAAAGCGCGGGCGGGGACAGGAGACAATCAGCCCCAGCATTTT	CASSKARAGTGDNQPQHF
TRBV19	NA	NA	TRBJ1-1	TGTGCCAGTAGTATCCGGGGCACTGAAGCTTTCTTT	CASSIRGTEAFF